The 30 T cell receptor beta chains in this list originate from one sample, sequenced in a study of cytomegalovirus exposure and HLA in healthy donors. The primer mix had 60 Vbeta and 13 Jbeta primers. Libraries were prepared by immunoSEQ multiplex PCR; TCRdb keeps only in-frame clonotypes and omits some of them. The data show some 120,000 clones, about 85% seen once. The sample comprised PBMCs. These receptors were obtained from a man younger than 35 in good health and CMV-seropositive.

The chain has TRBV6-5 and TRBJ2-7, with 10 bases matching TRBD1. CDR3 length equals 15 residues. The V segment lost 5 bases and the J segment 7 bases; nucleotides outside the gene matches: 11. Per the germline V gene, CDR1 is MNHEY and CDR2 is SVGAGI. The CDR3 DNA reads TGTGCCAGCAGTCTGGGACAGGGGAATGTAAGGGAGCAGTACTTC. Protein product: CASSLGQGNVREQYF.

V usage is TRBV5-1 and J usage is TRBJ2-3; D unresolved. This CDR3 is built from 15 residues. From germline, CDR1 is SGHRS and CDR2 YFSETQ. The ends were cut back, 0 bases at V and 1 base at J, with 9 bases in the middle. CDR3 loop: CASSLGQAGTDTQYF. CDR3 nucleotides: TGCGCCAGCAGCTTGGGCCAGGCCGGCACAGATACGCAGTATTTT.

V is TRBV13 and J is TRBJ2-6; D uncertain. The CDR3 spans 15 residues. V shed 3 bases and J shed 1 base, with 7 bases lying between them. Germline V gene data show CDR1 as PRHDT and CDR2 as FYEKMQ (reference sequence). The CDR3 DNA reads TGTGCCAGCAGCTTTCAAACTTCTGGGGCCAACGTCCTGACTTTC. Its translation: CASSFQTSGANVLTF.

The V gene is TRBV6-1, the J gene TRBJ1-1; no reliable D call. V lost 2 bases and J 7 bases, leaving 11 bases between the germline ends. Germline V lookup: CDR1 MNHNS, CDR2 SASEGT. CDR3 size: 13 residues. The CDR3 DNA reads as TGTGCCAGCAGTGAAATCGACGGAGATGAAGCTTTCTTT. This gives the protein CASSEIDGDEAFF.

The V call is TRBV4-2, the J call TRBJ2-7, with 8 bases fitting TRBD1. Germline V gives CDR1 LGHNA, CDR2 YNFKEQ. J was trimmed by 6 bases and V by 2 bases; bases with no gene match: 9. This CDR3 is built from 15 residues. The CDR3, as DNA: TGTGCCAGCAGCCAACCCGACAGGGGAGGACGCGAGCAGTACTTC. Its protein product is CASSQPDRGGREQYF.

This chain uses TRBV19 with TRBJ1-1; possible D gene TRBD1, 6 bases. Germline V gene lookup returns CDR1 LNHDA and CDR2 SQIVND (reference sequence). The CDR3 consists of 13 residues. V was shortened by 5 bases and J by 10 bases, with 17 bases between the two germline ends. The CDR3 nucleotides read TGTGCCAGTAGTCCCCGACGGACAGAAGGAGCTTTCTTT. It specifies CASSPRRTEGAFF.

The chain uses TRBV10-1 and TRBJ2-3; D is possibly TRBD2 (5 bases). V was trimmed by 7 bases and J by 6 bases, leaving 14 bases between them. Germline V lookup: CDR1 WNHNN, CDR2 SYGVQD (reference sequence). The CDR3 is 13 residues long. CDR3 coding DNA: TGCGCCAGCAACGAGGGAGACGGTGATACGCAGTATTTT. Amino acid sequence: CASNEGDGDTQYF.

This chain uses TRBV30 with TRBJ2-7, with 7 positions matching TRBD1. V dropped 7 bases and J dropped 2; count of bases not matched to a gene: 8. The CDR3 has 13 amino acids. Germline CDR1 reads GTSNPN; CDR2 reads SVGIG (reference sequence). The DNA for the CDR3 is TGTGCCTCTTCCCGACAGGGACCCTACGAGCAGTACTTC. Its protein product is CASSRQGPYEQYF.

The chain combines TRBV18 with TRBJ2-5; 14 nucleotides agree with TRBD2. The CDR3 spans 18 residues. CDR1 is KGHSH and CDR2 is LQKENI in the germline V gene. Trimming removed 3 bases from V and 4 bases from J; junction bases left unmatched: 10. The chain's CDR3 is CASSPRTSGGKPAETQYF. In nucleotides, the CDR3 is TGTGCCAGCTCACCTAGGACTAGCGGGGGGAAGCCGGCAGAGACCCAGTACTTC. The whole variable domain, filled in from reference TRBV18 and TRBJ2-5, reads NAGVMQNPRHLVRRRGQEARLRCSPMKGHSHVYWYRQLPEEGLKFMVYLQKENIIDESGMPKERFSAEFPKEGPSILRIQQVVRGDSAAYFCASSPRTSGGKPAETQYFGPGTRLLVL.

The chain uses TRBV4-3 and TRBJ1-2; unclear D gene. The CDR3 is 15 residues long. V lost 1 base and J 6 bases, leaving 15 bases between the germline ends. The V gene's germline CDR1 is LGHNA and CDR2 YSLEER. In nucleotides, the CDR3 is TGCGCCAGCAGCCAAGGAGTGGGTTTCGGGAATGGCTACACCTTC. Its translation: CASSQGVGFGNGYTF.

This chain connects TRBV19 to TRBJ2-5; 7 bases are shared with TRBD1. The CDR3 runs to 13 residues. Per the germline V gene, CDR1 is LNHDA and CDR2 is SQIVND (reference sequence). V lost 3 bases, J lost 3 bases, and 1 base stayed unmatched. CDR3 nucleotide sequence: TGTGCCAGTAGTATGGGGACAGAAGAGACCCAGTACTTC. Protein product: CASSMGTEETQYF.

In its sample, this clone was seen once. The J gene is TRBJ2-3, the V gene TRBV21-1; TRBD1 was called by the table and not checked on the DNA. TRBV21-1 is a documented pseudogene. This CDR3 is 19 amino acids long. This chain's CDR3 is CASSKSHRQAGGMPDTQYF. The CDR3 DNA sequence: TGTGCCAGCAGCAAAAGCCACCGGCAAGCAGGGGGCATGCCAGATACGCAGTATTTT.

The rearrangement uses TRBV18 and TRBJ2-3; D not resolved. V lost 4 bases and J lost 6, with 20 bases in between. The CDR3 is 16 residues long. The V gene's germline CDR1 is KGHSH and CDR2 LQKENI. CDR3 loop: CASSHGDGGSVDTQYF. CDR3 in DNA: TGTGCCAGCTCACACGGAGACGGCGGTAGTGTGGATACGCAGTATTTT.

The J gene is TRBJ2-3, the V gene TRBV7-9; D gene ambiguous. The germline CDR1 and CDR2 sequences are SEHNR and FQNEAQ (reference sequence). Trimming pared 2 bases from V and 10 bases from J, leaving 10 bases between. This CDR3 is 12 amino acids long. The CDR3 reads CASSLSLQAQYF. The CDR3 nucleotides read TGTGCCAGCAGCTTATCCCTTCAGGCGCAGTATTTT.

CDR3: CASSLSGGRWGTEAFF. CDR3 sequence (DNA): TGTGCCAGCAGCCTAAGCGGGGGCAGGTGGGGCACTGAAGCTTTCTTT. V and J are TRBV7-2 and TRBJ1-1; D might be TRBD1 (6 bases). Germline V CDR1 and CDR2: SGHTA, FQGNSA. Deletions cut 5 bases from V and 4 bases from J, with 20 bases between. This CDR3 is built from 16 residues.

The chain is built from TRBV4-3 and TRBJ2-5, with D hard to call. Trimming cost V 4 bases and J 5 bases, with 11 bases left between them. The CDR3 totals 13 residues. Germline CDR1 is LGHNA and CDR2 is YSLEER. The CDR3 region is CASSLRLGETQYF. The CDR3 nucleotides read TGCGCCAGCAGCCTGCGGCTGGGTGAGACCCAGTACTTC.

The rearrangement joins TRBV7-2 to TRBJ2-5; TRBD1 is a possible D gene (6 bases). Trimming removed 2 bases at V and 4 bases at J, with 8 bases between. Germline CDR1 reads SGHTA; CDR2 reads FQGNSA. CDR3 length: 13 amino acids. CDR3 in amino acids: CASSLQGRETQYF. DNA for the CDR3: TGTGCCAGCAGCTTACAGGGGAGAGAGACCCAGTACTTC.

This chain uses TRBV4-1 with TRBJ2-7; TRBD2 might be the D (6 bases). V was cut by 1 base and J by 2 bases, with 12 bases left in between. This CDR3 is 15 amino acids long. CDR1 is MGHRA, CDR2 YSYEKL, per germline. The CDR3 sequence is CASSQVPSVTYEQYF. DNA of the CDR3: TGCGCCAGCAGCCAAGTCCCTAGCGTCACCTACGAGCAGTACTTC.

The gene calls are TRBV6-4 and TRBJ1-6, with TRBD1 matching 7 bases. Germline values: CDR1 MRHNA, CDR2 SNTAGT. The junction had 3 bases not matched to a gene; V was cut back by 4 bases and J by 9 bases. The CDR3 covers 13 residues. The CDR3: CASSARQGSPLHF. Written as DNA, the CDR3 is TGTGCCAGCAGTGCTCGACAGGGTTCACCCCTCCACTTT.

The chain links TRBV19 to TRBJ1-3; D remains ambiguous. The CDR3 has 10 residues. V was shortened by 8 bases and J by 7 bases, with 6 bases between the two germline ends. Germline V gives CDR1 LNHDA, CDR2 SQIVND (reference sequence). The CDR3: CASRSNTIYF. CDR3 in DNA: TGTGCCAGTCGTTCGAACACCATATATTTT.

The rearrangement links TRBV11-3 to TRBJ2-7; possibly TRBD1 for D (5 bases). Trimming shortened V by 5 bases and J by 7 bases, and 15 bases separated the two germline ends. This CDR3 comprises 13 residues. Germline CDR1 and CDR2: SGHNT and YENEEA. CDR3 sequence: CASSIGALGEQYF. The CDR3 DNA follows: TGTGCCAGCAGCATAGGGGCGTTGGGTGAGCAGTACTTC.

V usage is TRBV6-6 and J usage is TRBJ1-2; D remains unclear. The CDR3 spans 16 residues. V shed 5 bases and J shed 2 bases, with 18 bases lying between them. Germline values: CDR1 MNHNY, CDR2 SVGAGI (reference sequence). This CDR3 is CASSPTLDGENYGYTF. The CDR3 DNA sequence: TGTGCCAGCAGTCCTACCCTCGACGGGGAGAACTATGGCTACACCTTC.

The J gene is TRBJ2-2, the V gene TRBV5-1; D possibly corresponds to TRBD1 (5 bases). The CDR3 has 16 amino acids. In germline, CDR1 is SGHRS, CDR2 YFSETQ. Trimming stripped 0 bases from V and 4 bases from J, with 13 bases between. This CDR3 reads CASSLDRHSTTGELFF. The CDR3 coding sequence is TGCGCCAGCAGCTTGGACAGGCATTCGACCACCGGGGAGCTGTTTTTT.

The chain's CDR3 is CASSPPTGDTEAFF. In DNA form, the CDR3 reads TGTGCCAGCAGCCCCCCGACAGGGGACACTGAAGCTTTCTTT. This chain joins TRBV7-9 and TRBJ1-1; 8 bases fit TRBD1. Germline V gives CDR1 SEHNR, CDR2 FQNEAQ (reference sequence). The CDR3 spans 14 residues. J was trimmed by 3 bases and V by 5 bases; bases with no gene match: 5.

For the CDR3, the DNA is TGTGCCAGCACCCCGACAGGAAGGAACACTGAAGCTTTCTTT. Protein sequence: CASTPTGRNTEAFF. The chain uses TRBV27 and TRBJ1-1; tentatively, D is TRBD1 (6 bases). The germline V and J ends were trimmed by 7 bases and 1 base, with 13 bases remaining between them. CDR1 and CDR2 (germline): MNHEY, SMNVEV (reference sequence). CDR3 length: 14 amino acids.

This chain links TRBV6-6 with TRBJ2-7; D perhaps matches TRBD1 (5 bases). Per germline, CDR1 MNHNY and CDR2 SVGAGI (reference sequence). The CDR3 has 13 amino acids. Between the trimmed V and J ends, which lost 8 bases and 1 base, there was a span of 12 bases. DNA for the CDR3: TGTGCCAGCTGTCCAGGACAATCCTACGAGCAGTACTTC. It codes for CASCPGQSYEQYF.

V usage is TRBV6-5 and J usage is TRBJ1-1, with D possibly TRBD1 on 5 matching bases. Trimming left V 5 bases short and J 5 bases short, with 12 bases between. The CDR3 is 13 amino acids. The germline V gene encodes CDR1 MNHEY and CDR2 SVGAGI. The CDR3 DNA reads as TGTGCCAGCAGTCTACAGGTGGGGACTGAAGCTTTCTTT. This codes for CASSLQVGTEAFF.

This rearrangement joins TRBV5-1 to TRBJ2-7, with a weak D call TRBD1 (6 bases). The CDR3 consists of 14 residues. The germline CDR1 and CDR2 sequences are SGHRS and YFSETQ. Trimming shortened V by 5 bases and J by 5 bases, and 17 bases separated the two germline ends. CDR3 amino acids: CASRSGTTRDEQYF. The CDR3 nucleotides are TGCGCCAGCAGATCCGGGACAACGAGGGACGAGCAGTACTTC.

This chain links TRBV4-1 with TRBJ2-1; D is perhaps TRBD1 (5 bases). Trimming stripped 1 base from V and 6 bases from J, with 19 bases between. The germline gives CDR1 MGHRA, CDR2 YSYEKL. The CDR3 consists of 17 residues. The CDR3 is CASSQVFRRAQVNEQFF. As DNA, the CDR3 is TGCGCCAGCAGCCAAGTTTTTCGCAGGGCCCAGGTCAATGAGCAGTTCTTC.

J is TRBJ2-3 and V is TRBV7-9; TRBD2 aligns across 12 bases. This CDR3 comprises 19 residues. The junction had 13 bases not matched to a gene; V was cut back by 2 bases and J by 4 bases. CDR1 and CDR2 from the germline V gene are SEHNR and FQNEAQ (reference sequence). The CDR3 region has the DNA TGTGCCAGCAGCTTATACATCGGTTTAGGACTAGCGGGGTCAGATACGCAGTATTTT. It is translated as CASSLYIGLGLAGSDTQYF. The full variable domain, in which reference TRBV7-9 and TRBJ2-3 provide the parts outside the CDR3, is DTGVSQNPRHKITKRGQNVTFRCDPISEHNRLYWYRQTLGQGPEFLTYFQNEAQLEKSRLLSDRFSAERPKGSFSTLEIQRTEQGDSAMYLCASSLYIGLGLAGSDTQYFGPGTRLTVL.